Listed here are 16 T cell receptor beta chains from one sample, sequenced in a study of response to subunit inactivated influenza vaccine. TCRdb fed the RT-PCR reads into MiXCR, producing one record per CDR3 protein. The sample holds over 150,000 distinct CDR3 sequences, 9.5% to 12% seen once. The input for sequencing was CD8+ T cells sorted from PBMCs, taken about 23 months after vaccination. The receptors were sampled from a man aged 50 to 69 who received an inactivated influenza vaccine.

This sequence joins TRBV12-3 or TRBV12-4 and TRBJ2-1; the D is unclear. This CDR3 is built from 15 residues. V gave up 5 bases and J gave up 9 bases, with 20 bases separating them. CDR3 DNA: TGTGCCAGCAGTCCCCAGGTTCCCCCCGTCGGTGAGCAGTTCTTC. Translating it yields CASSPQVPPVGEQFF.

This clonotype was seen more than once but under ten times. J is TRBJ1-1 and V is TRBV2; unclear D gene. Germline-derived CDR1 and CDR2 are SNHLY and FYNNEI. V lost 3 bases to trimming and J lost 7 bases, with 3 bases between them. The CDR3 length is 10 residues. In DNA, the CDR3 is TGTGCCAGCAGTGATATTGAAGCTTTCTTT. Protein sequence: CASSDIEAFF. The full variable domain, in which reference TRBV2 and TRBJ1-1 provide the parts outside the CDR3, is EPEVTQTPSHQVTQMGQEVILRCVPISNHLYFYWYRQILGQKVEFLVSFYNNEISEKSEIFDDQFSVERPDGSNFTLKIRSTKLEDSAMYFCASSDIEAFFGQGTRLTVV.

There are a few counts of this clonotype. This chain uses TRBV7-2 with TRBJ2-3; 8 bases line up with TRBD2. The CDR3 is made up of 15 amino acids. The germline V gene has CDR1 SGHTA and CDR2 FQGNSA. V shed 3 bases and J 4 bases; nucleotides not matched to a gene: 6. In DNA, the CDR3 is TGTGCCAGCAGCTTCGGGGGGGCGTCGGCAGATACGCAGTATTTT. This gives the protein CASSFGGASADTQYF.

This clonotype was recorded at least ten times. J is TRBJ2-1 and V is TRBV7-8, with a possible D match to TRBD1 (5 bases). This CDR3 contains 15 residues. V was clipped by 3 bases and J by 2 bases, with 11 bases between them. CDR1 is SGHVS, CDR2 FQNEAQ, per germline. For the CDR3, the DNA is TGTGCCAGCAGCTTTTTCAGGGCGGCCTACAATGAGCAGTTCTTC. Its translation is CASSFFRAAYNEQFF.

Comment on this clonotype: A much larger clone differs by one base, so this may be a read error. The chain employs TRBV20-1 and TRBJ2-7; unclear D gene. The length of the CDR3 is 14 residues. V shed 6 bases and J shed 0 bases, with 15 bases lying between them. CDR1 is DFQATT, CDR2 SNEGSKA, per germline (reference sequence). CDR3 sequence: CSASGTSVSYEQYF. The CDR3, as DNA: TGCAGTGCCTCCGGAACATCCGTCTCCTACGAGCAGTACTTC.

This clonotype was counted only a few times. Written as DNA, the CDR3 is TGTGCTAGTGGCGGATCCTATAATACGCAGTATTTT. Translated, it gives CASGGSYNTQYF. This chain joins TRBV12-5 and TRBJ2-3; D unclear. This CDR3 spans 12 amino acids. CDR1 and CDR2 from the germline V gene are LGHNT and FRNRAP. V was cut by 6 bases and J by 7 bases, with 11 bases left in between. The full variable domain, completed using reference TRBV12-5 and TRBJ2-3, is DARVTQTPRHKVTEMGQEVTMRCQPILGHNTVFWYRQTMMQGLELLAYFRNRAPLDDSGMPKDRFSAEMPDATLATLKIQPSEPRDSAVYFCASGGSYNTQYFGPGTRLTVL.

Ten or more counts support this clonotype. The chain carries TRBV12-3 or TRBV12-4 and TRBJ1-5; D not certain. Trimming took 1 base from V and 1 from J, leaving 11 bases between them. CDR3 length: 16 amino acids. The CDR3 is CASSLDGVASNQPQHF. The CDR3 nucleotides read TGTGCCAGCAGTTTAGATGGTGTGGCGAGCAATCAGCCCCAGCATTTT.

This clonotype turned up a few times. The chain combines TRBV12-3 or TRBV12-4 with TRBJ2-4, with D perhaps matching TRBD2 (6 bases). Trimming removed 6 bases from V and 0 bases from J, with 15 bases in between. The CDR3 extends over 16 amino acids. CDR3 nucleotides: TGTGCCAGCAGCCCCGGGGGACGCTTAGCCAAAAACATTCAGTACTTC. It is translated as CASSPGGRLAKNIQYF.

This rearrangement joins TRBV4-1 to TRBJ2-7; 11 bases match TRBD1. The germline V gene has CDR1 MGHRA and CDR2 YSYEKL. The CDR3 covers 14 residues. Trimming cost V 3 bases and J 5 bases; bases outside gene matches: 3. The CDR3 region is CASSQGQGVDEQYF. In DNA form, the CDR3 reads TGCGCCAGCAGCCAGGGACAGGGGGTCGACGAGCAGTACTTC.

V usage is TRBV27 and J usage is TRBJ2-7; D is unresolved. Trimming took 0 bases from V and 5 from J, leaving 17 bases between them. CDR1 is MNHEY, CDR2 SMNVEV, per germline (reference sequence). The CDR3 has 16 amino acids. The CDR3 protein is CASSLSFFGQANEQYF. DNA for the CDR3: TGTGCCAGCAGTTTATCGTTTTTCGGGCAGGCAAACGAGCAGTACTTC.

The V call is TRBV27, the J call TRBJ2-3, with 8 bases fitting TRBD2. CDR3 length equals 15 residues. Trimming took 5 bases from V and 7 from J; bases not matched to a gene: 11. Germline CDR1 reads MNHEY; CDR2 reads SMNVEV (reference sequence). CDR3 nucleotides: TGTGCCAGCAGTCCCAGCGGGGGACTCCTCTATACGCAGTATTTT. Its protein is CASSPSGGLLYTQYF.

The chain uses TRBV12-3 or TRBV12-4 and TRBJ2-5, with a weak D call TRBD1 (6 bases). V was cut by 5 bases and J by 2 bases, with 12 bases left in between. This CDR3 contains 14 residues. The chain's CDR3 is CASSLSQGQETQYF. CDR3 sequence (DNA): TGTGCCAGCAGTCTCTCGCAGGGGCAAGAGACCCAGTACTTC.

V usage is TRBV10-1 and J usage is TRBJ2-5; the match to TRBD2 covers 9 bases. Germline assignment: CDR1 WNHNN and CDR2 SYGVQD (reference sequence). The CDR3 runs to 15 residues. With V trimmed by 3 bases and J by 5 bases, 7 bases remained unmatched. In nucleotides, the CDR3 is TGCGCCAGCAGTGATGCGGGGGGGGATGTGGAGACCCAGTACTTC. This encodes CASSDAGGDVETQYF.

The chain has TRBV28 and TRBJ2-7; 8 bases map to TRBD2. The V gene end was trimmed by 11 bases and the J gene end by 2 bases; junction bases not matched to a gene: 11. The CDR3 totals 14 residues. Germline V lookup: CDR1 MDHEN, CDR2 SYDVKM. The CDR3 DNA reads as TGTGCCGTTGCTTTAGCGGGGACGGCCTACGAGCAGTACTTC. It is translated as CAVALAGTAYEQYF.

A few counts support this clonotype. A read error may be the cause here, since a much bigger clone is one base away. Because it lacks the conserved phenylalanine or tryptophan at the end, this CDR3 is likely a read error. J is TRBJ2-5 and V is TRBV5-1, with 7 bases identical to TRBD2. Germline V gene sequence: CDR1 SGHRS, CDR2 YFSETQ. The CDR3 has 15 amino acids. Germline trimming cut 4 bases from V and 2 bases from J; bases unmatched to any gene: 8. CDR3 protein: CASSTMSSGQETQYS. CDR3 nucleotides: TGCGCCAGCAGCACCATGTCTAGCGGACAAGAGACCCAGTACTCC.

V and J are TRBV15 and TRBJ2-7; 9 bases agree with TRBD1. V was clipped by 3 bases and J by 0 bases; unmatched bases: 3. This CDR3 is built from 15 residues. CDR1 LNHNV and CDR2 YYDKDF come from the germline V gene (reference sequence). DNA for the CDR3: TGTGCCACCAGCAGGGAGGGACAGGGCTCCTACGAGCAGTACTTC. This translates into CATSREGQGSYEQYF.